The clone carrying this TCR beta chain was counted only a few times. The record originates from a study of blood T cell repertoires in COVID-19. For the study at large: Sites in the United States, Italy and Spain provided acute and convalescent COVID-19 samples.

Germline CDR1 reads LGHDT; CDR2 reads YNNKEL (reference sequence). V was pared by 0 bases and J by 3 bases, with 6 bases between. This CDR3 comprises 13 residues. As originally analysed: Amplification of reference gene primers was used by the study to estimate nucleated cell counts. Generated by immunoSEQ multiplex PCR, the TCRdb table keeps only in-frame clones and is missing some. Clonal size and the V and J genes are those of that table, whereas D and trimming came from the DNA. The table includes about 230,000 clones, 75% to 90% detected once. V is TRBV3-1 (or the pseudogene TRBV3-2) and J is TRBJ2-7; D remains ambiguous. The source is a man in his forties or fifties with acute or convalescent COVID-19. Sequences were obtained from peripheral blood. CDR3 amino acids: CASSQDHGYEQYF. The CDR3 DNA reads as TGTGCCAGCAGCCAAGATCACGGCTACGAGCAGTACTTC.